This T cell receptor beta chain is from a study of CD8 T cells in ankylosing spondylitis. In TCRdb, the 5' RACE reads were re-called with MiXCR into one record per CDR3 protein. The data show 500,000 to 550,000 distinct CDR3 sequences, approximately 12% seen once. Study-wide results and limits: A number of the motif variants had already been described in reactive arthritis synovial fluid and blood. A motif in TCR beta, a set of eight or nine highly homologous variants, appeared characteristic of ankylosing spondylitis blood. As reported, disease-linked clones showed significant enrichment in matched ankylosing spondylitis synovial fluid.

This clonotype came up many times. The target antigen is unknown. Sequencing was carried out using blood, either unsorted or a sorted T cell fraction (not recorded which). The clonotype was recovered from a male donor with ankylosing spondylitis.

CDR3 loop: CSVATGSSYNEQFF. The CDR3 DNA is TGCAGCGTTGCAACAGGGAGCTCCTACAATGAGCAGTTCTTC. The V gene is TRBV29-1, the J gene TRBJ2-1, with D perhaps TRBD1 (6 bases). The germline gives CDR1 SQVTM, CDR2 ANQGSEA. The germline V and J ends were trimmed by 4 bases and 0 bases, with 10 bases remaining between them. The CDR3 loop spans 14 amino acids.